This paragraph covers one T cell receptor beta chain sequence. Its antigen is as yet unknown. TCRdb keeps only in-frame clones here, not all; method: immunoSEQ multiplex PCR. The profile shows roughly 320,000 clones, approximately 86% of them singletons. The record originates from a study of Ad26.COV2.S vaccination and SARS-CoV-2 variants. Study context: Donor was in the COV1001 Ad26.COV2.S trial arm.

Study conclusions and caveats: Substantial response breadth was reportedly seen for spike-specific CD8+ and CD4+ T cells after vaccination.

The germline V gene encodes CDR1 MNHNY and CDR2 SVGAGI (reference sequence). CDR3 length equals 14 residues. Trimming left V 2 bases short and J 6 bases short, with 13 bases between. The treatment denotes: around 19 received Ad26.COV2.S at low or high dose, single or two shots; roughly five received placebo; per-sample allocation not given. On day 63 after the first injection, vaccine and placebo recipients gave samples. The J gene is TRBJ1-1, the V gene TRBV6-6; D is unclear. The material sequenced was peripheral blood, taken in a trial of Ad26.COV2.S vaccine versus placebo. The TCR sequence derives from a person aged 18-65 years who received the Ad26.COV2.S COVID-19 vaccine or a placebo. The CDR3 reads CASSYVYGSAEAFF. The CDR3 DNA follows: TGTGCCAGCAGTTACGTTTATGGGAGCGCTGAAGCTTTCTTT.